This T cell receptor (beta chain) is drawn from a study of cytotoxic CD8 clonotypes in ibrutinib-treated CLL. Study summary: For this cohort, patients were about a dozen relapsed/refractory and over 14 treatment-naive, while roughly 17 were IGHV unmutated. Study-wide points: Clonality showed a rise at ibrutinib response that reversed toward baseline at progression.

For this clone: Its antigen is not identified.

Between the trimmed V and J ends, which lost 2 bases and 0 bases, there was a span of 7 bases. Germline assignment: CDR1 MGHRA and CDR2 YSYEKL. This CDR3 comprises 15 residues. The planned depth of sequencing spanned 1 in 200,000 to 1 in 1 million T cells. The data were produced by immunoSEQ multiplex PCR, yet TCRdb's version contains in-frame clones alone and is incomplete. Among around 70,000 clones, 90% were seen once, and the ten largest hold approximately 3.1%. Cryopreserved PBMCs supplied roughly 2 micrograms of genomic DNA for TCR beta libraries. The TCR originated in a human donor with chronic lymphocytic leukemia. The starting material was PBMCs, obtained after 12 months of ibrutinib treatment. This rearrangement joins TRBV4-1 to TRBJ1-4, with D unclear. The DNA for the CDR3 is TGCGCCAGCAGCCAAACCTCCCCAACTAATGAAAAACTGTTTTTT. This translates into CASSQTSPTNEKLFF.